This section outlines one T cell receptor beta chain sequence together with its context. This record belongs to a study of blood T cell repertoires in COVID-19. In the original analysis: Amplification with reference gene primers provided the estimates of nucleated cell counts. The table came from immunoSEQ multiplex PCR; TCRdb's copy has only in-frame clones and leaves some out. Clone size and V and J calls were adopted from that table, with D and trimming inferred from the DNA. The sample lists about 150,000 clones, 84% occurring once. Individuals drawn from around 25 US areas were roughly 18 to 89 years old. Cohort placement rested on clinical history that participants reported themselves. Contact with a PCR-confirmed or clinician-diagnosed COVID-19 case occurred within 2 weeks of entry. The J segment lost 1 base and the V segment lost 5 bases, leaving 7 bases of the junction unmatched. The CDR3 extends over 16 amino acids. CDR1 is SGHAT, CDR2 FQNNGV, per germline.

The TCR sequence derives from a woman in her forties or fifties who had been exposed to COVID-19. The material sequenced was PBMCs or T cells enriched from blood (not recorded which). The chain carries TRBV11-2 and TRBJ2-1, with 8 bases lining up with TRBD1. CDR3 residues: CASSPFGDRSYNEQFF. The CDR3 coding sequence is TGTGCCAGCAGCCCCTTCGGGGACAGGTCCTACAATGAGCAGTTCTTC. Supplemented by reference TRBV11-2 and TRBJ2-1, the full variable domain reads EAGVAQSPRYKIIEKRQSVAFWCNPISGHATLYWYQQILGQGPKLLIQFQNNGVVDDSQLPKDRFSAERLKGVDSTLKIQPAKLEDSAVYLCASSPFGDRSYNEQFFGPGTRLTVL.